The subject of this entry is one TCR beta chain. This record comes from a study of blood T cell repertoires in COVID-19. Authors' analysis steps: It was from reference gene primer amplification that nucleated cell counts were estimated. Generated by immunoSEQ multiplex PCR, the TCRdb table keeps only in-frame clones and is missing some. That table gives V, J and clone size, and the DNA gave D and trimming. Of around 200,000 clones in the sample, around 83% were seen once. V was clipped by 1 base and J by 4 bases, with 13 bases between them. This CDR3 contains 15 residues. Germline CDR1 and CDR2: LNHDA and SQIVND (reference sequence).

This clonotype originated in a middle-aged woman with acute or convalescent COVID-19. The sequenced sample was peripheral blood. This rearrangement joins TRBV19 to TRBJ1-1; possibly TRBD1 for D (6 bases). The CDR3 DNA reads as TGTGCCAGTAGTATAGCCCCAAGGGGGAGCACTGAAGCTTTCTTT. Its translation is CASSIAPRGSTEAFF.